Detailed here is one T cell receptor beta chain. The target antigen is unknown. Germline CDR1 is SGDLS and CDR2 is YYNGEE. Trimming at V came to 4 bases and at J to 2 bases, leaving 6 bases not matched to a gene. This CDR3 has 16 amino acids. Exclusion covered patients with other autoimmune diseases or uncontrolled infections (as well as pregnancy or lactation). The sample belongs to a study of Graves' ophthalmopathy and Graves' hyperthyroidism. For repertoire sequencing, the TCR beta CDR3 regions were amplified from RNA transcripts. RT-PCR was first run with HTBI primers, then multiplex PCR in a second round. Each CDR3 protein is one row after TCRdb ran MiXCR on the multiplex PCR reads. The table has about 380,000 distinct CDR3 sequences, 15% to 19% seen once. Whole-study findings and limits: Blood repertoires reportedly contained most expanded thyroid clonotypes above 0.001 frequency. In predicting ophthalmopathy progression, the model reached around 65% sensitivity and 72.22% specificity.

The specimen was peripheral blood. This receptor was taken from a woman between 18 and 29 years old with stable Graves' hyperthyroidism. This chain links TRBV9 with TRBJ2-3; 11 nucleotides line up with TRBD2. The CDR3 DNA reads as TGTGCCAGCAGCCCCCGACTAGCGGGGAACACAGATACGCAGTATTTT. Translation gives CASSPRLAGNTDTQYF.